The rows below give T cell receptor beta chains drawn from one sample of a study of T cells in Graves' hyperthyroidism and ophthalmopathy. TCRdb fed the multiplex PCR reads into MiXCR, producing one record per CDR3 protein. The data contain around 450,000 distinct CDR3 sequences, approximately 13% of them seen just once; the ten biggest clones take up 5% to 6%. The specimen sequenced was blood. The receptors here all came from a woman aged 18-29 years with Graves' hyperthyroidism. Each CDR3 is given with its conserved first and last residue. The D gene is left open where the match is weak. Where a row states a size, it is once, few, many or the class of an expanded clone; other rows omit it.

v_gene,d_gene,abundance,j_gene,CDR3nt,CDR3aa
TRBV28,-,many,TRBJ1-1,TGTGCCAGCAGTCCTCCGTACACTGAAGCTTTCTTT,CASSPPYTEAFF
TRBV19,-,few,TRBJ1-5,TGTGCCAGTACAGGCTCCTGGAATCAGCCCCAGCATTTT,CASTGSWNQPQHF
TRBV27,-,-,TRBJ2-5,TGTGCCAGCAGGCGGGTAAACGGGGAGACCCAGTACTTC,CASRRVNGETQYF
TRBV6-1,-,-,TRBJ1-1,TGTGCCAGCAATGTGAGGTCAGGGTGGGGAACTGAAGCTTTCTTT,CASNVRSGWGTEAFF
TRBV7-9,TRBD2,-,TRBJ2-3,TGTGCCAGCAGCTCGACTAGCGATCCGCAGTATTTT,CASSSTSDPQYF
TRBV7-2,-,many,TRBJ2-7,TGTGCCAGCAGCTTAATGGAGTCCAACGAGCAGTACTTC,CASSLMESNEQYF
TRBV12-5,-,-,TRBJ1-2,TGTGCTAGTGGTTTGGGGCACAACCCTCTGGGCTACACCTTC,CASGLGHNPLGYTF
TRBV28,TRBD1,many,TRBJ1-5,TGTGCCAGCAGGGGACAGGGAGCTAATCAGCCCCAGCATTTT,CASRGQGANQPQHF
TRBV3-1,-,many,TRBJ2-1,TGTGCCAGCAGCCCACCGGAGGGTCATTACAATCGGCAGTTCTTC,CASSPPEGHYNRQFF
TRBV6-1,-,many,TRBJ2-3,TGTGCCAGCAGGGAGAGGACAGTTTACGATACGCAGTATTTT,CASRERTVYDTQYF
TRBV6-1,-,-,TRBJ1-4,TGTGCCAGCAGTAAATACGGGCAGTCGAGAGAAAAACTGTTTTTT,CASSKYGQSREKLFF
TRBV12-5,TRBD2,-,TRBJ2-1,TGTGCTAGTGGTTTTCCAACTAGCGGGAGTTCTGACAATGAGCAGTTCTTC,CASGFPTSGSSDNEQFF
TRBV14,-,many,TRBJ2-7,TGTGCCAGCAGCCAAGTGAGGGGGGCGGGGGAGCAGTACTTC,CASSQVRGAGEQYF
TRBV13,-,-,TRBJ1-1,TGTGCCAGCAGCTTAGGTGCAGGGCACATGAACACTGAAGCTTTCTTT,CASSLGAGHMNTEAFF
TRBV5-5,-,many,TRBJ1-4,TGTGCCAGCAGCTTGGCGCCGAAGGAGGAAAAACTGTTTTTT,CASSLAPKEEKLFF
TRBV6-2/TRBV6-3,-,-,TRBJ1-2,TGTGCCAGCAGTTACGGAGAAGTTAACTATGGCTACACCTTC,CASSYGEVNYGYTF
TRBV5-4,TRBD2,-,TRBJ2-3,TGTGCCAGCAGTTCTGGACTAGCTCCGTCGTACCCTAGCACAGATACGCAGTATTTT,CASSSGLAPSYPSTDTQYF
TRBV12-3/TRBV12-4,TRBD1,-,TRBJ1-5,TGTGCCAGCAGTTCGGGACAGTGGGGAGATACGCAGCATTTT,CASSSGQWGDTQHF
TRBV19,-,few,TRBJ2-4,TGTGCCAGTAGTATAGATAGACAAGCCAAAAACATTCAGTACTTC,CASSIDRQAKNIQYF
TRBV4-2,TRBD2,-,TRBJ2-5,TGTGCCAGCAGCCTGGTTCGGGGGGACCAAGAGACCCAGTACTTC,CASSLVRGDQETQYF
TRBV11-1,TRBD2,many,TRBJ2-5,TGTGCCAGCAGCGGAAGGACTAGCGGGAGCCGAGAGACCCAGTACTTC,CASSGRTSGSRETQYF
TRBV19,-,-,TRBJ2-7,TGTGCCAGTAGTCTAGGGACCGACGCACCTTACGAGCAGTACTTC,CASSLGTDAPYEQYF
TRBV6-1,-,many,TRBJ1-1,TGTGCCAGCAGTGTGGGGGGCGAGAACACTGAAGCTTTCTTT,CASSVGGENTEAFF
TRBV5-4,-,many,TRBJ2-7,TGTGCCAGCAGCTTGAACCCCCACTACGAGCAGTACTTC,CASSLNPHYEQYF
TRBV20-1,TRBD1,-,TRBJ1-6,TGCAGTGCCAGGGCAGGGGGCGACTATAATTCACCCCTCCACTTT,CSARAGGDYNSPLHF
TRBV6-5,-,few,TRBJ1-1,TGTGCCAGCAGTTACTCATCCGGGTTCACTGAAGCTTTCTTT,CASSYSSGFTEAFF
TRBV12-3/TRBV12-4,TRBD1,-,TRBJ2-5,TGTGCCAGCAGTCCTAGGGACAGGGGGCTCTACTTC,CASSPRDRGLYF
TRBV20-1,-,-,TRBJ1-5,TGCAGTGCTAGTCCAGAGTTGGGCCGAGGGCAGCCCCAGCATTTT,CSASPELGRGQPQHF
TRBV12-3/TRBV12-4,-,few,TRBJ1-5,TGTGCCAGCAGTCAGGGAAACAATCAGCCCCAGCATTTT,CASSQGNNQPQHF
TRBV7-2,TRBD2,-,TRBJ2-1,TGTGCCAGCAGCTTAGAGGGAAGACTAGCGGGCTTCTACAATGAGCAGTTCTTC,CASSLEGRLAGFYNEQFF
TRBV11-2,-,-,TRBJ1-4,TGTGCCAGCAGCTTAGAATTTTGGAAGGGTGGCAATGAAAAACTGTTTTTT,CASSLEFWKGGNEKLFF
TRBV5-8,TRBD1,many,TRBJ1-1,TGTGCCAGCAGCTCGGGGACAGGATGGAGCACTGAAGCTTTCTTT,CASSSGTGWSTEAFF
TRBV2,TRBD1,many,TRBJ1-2,TGTGCCAGCACCATTTTCCAGGGGGGTGACTATGGCTACACCTTC,CASTIFQGGDYGYTF
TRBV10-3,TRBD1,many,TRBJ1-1,TGTGCCATCAGTGGGGGACAGGGGACATTGAACACTGAAGCTTTCTTT,CAISGGQGTLNTEAFF
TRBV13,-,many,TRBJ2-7,TGTGCCAGCTCCACTGGGGGAGGTCCCTACGAGCAGTACTTC,CASSTGGGPYEQYF
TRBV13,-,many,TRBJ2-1,TGTGCCAGCAGCTCGGGACTTGAGAATGAGCAGTTCTTC,CASSSGLENEQFF
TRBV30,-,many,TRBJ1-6,TGTGCCTGGAATGGCGCAGGGTATAATTCACCCCTCCACTTT,CAWNGAGYNSPLHF
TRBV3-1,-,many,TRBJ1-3,TGTGCCAGCAGCCAAGACCAGGGACGAGGAAACACCATATATTTT,CASSQDQGRGNTIYF
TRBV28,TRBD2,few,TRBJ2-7,TGTGCCAGCAGTTTATCCGGGGGGGGGGGGGTATACGAGCAGTACTTC,CASSLSGGGGVYEQYF
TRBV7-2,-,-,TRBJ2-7,TGTGCCAGCAGCTTAGCGTTCTCCATCTCCTACGAGCAGTACTTC,CASSLAFSISYEQYF
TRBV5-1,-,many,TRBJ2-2,TGCGCCAGCAGCAAAGACAGGAACACCGGGGAGCTGTTTTTT,CASSKDRNTGELFF
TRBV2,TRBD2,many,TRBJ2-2,TGTGCCAGCGGATCAGCGGGAGGTGACACCGGGGAGCTGTTTTTT,CASGSAGGDTGELFF
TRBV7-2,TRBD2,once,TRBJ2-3,TGTGCCAGCATCCGCACGGGAGGTGGGGCAGGTACGCAGTATTTT,CASIRTGGGAGTQYF
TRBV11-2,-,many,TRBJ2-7,TGTGCCAGCAGCTTTGGGGGACCGCAGTACGAGCAGTACTTC,CASSFGGPQYEQYF
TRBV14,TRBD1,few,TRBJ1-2,TGTGCCAGCAGCCGGGACAGGGCCGGTGGCTACACCTTC,CASSRDRAGGYTF
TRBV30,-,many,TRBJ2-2,TGTGCCTGGAGTGTAGGGGGATACGCCGGGGAGCTGTTTTTT,CAWSVGGYAGELFF
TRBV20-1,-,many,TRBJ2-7,TGCAGTGCCCGACGCGAGGGGTTTCCTTCCTACGAGCAGTACTTC,CSARREGFPSYEQYF
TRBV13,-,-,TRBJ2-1,TGTGCCAGCAGCCATCCGGCAACACCCGGTTGGCAGTTCTTC,CASSHPATPGWQFF
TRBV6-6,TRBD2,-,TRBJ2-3,TGTGCCAGCAGTTACTCATCCGGGACTAGCATCACAGATACGCAGTATTTT,CASSYSSGTSITDTQYF
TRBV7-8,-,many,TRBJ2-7,TGTGCCAGCAGCATGTGGACCGGGAACGAGCAGTACTTC,CASSMWTGNEQYF
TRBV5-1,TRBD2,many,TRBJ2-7,TGCGCCAGCAGCTCCTTCTCGGGGGGTCCCTACGAGCAGTACTTC,CASSSFSGGPYEQYF
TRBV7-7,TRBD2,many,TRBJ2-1,TGTGCTAGCAGCTTGTTGGGGGAGGGTGAGCAGTTCTTC,CASSLLGEGEQFF
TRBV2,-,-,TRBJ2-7,TGTGCCAGCAGTGAACCCGGACAGAACTACGAGCAGTACTTC,CASSEPGQNYEQYF
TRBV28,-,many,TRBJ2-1,TGTGCCAGCAGTTCTCGGGCCGGAGCGGAGTATTATGAGCAGTTCTTC,CASSSRAGAEYYEQFF
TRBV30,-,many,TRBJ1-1,TGTGCCCAGCAGTCTCATTTGAACACTGAAGCTTTCTTT,CAQQSHLNTEAFF
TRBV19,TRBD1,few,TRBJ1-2,TGTGCCAGTAGTACCGGGACAGGGAATGGCTACACCTTC,CASSTGTGNGYTF
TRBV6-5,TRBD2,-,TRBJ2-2,TGTGCCAGCAGTTTAGCGGGAATCCTGCGGGAGCTGTTTTTT,CASSLAGILRELFF
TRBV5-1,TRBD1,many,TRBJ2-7,TGCGCCAGCAGCTCGACAGGGAGTACCTACGAGCAGTACTTC,CASSSTGSTYEQYF
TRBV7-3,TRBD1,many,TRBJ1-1,TGTGCCAGCAGCTTTGACAGGGGGCTCACTGAAGCTTTCTTT,CASSFDRGLTEAFF
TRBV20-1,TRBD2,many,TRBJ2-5,TGCAGTGCCGGCCCACTAGCGGGAGCAAACAAAGAGACCCAGTACTTC,CSAGPLAGANKETQYF